This is a list of T cell receptor beta chains from one sample in a study of shared clonotypes between healthy human individuals. Sequenced by immunoSEQ multiplex PCR; TCRdb stores in-frame clones only, minus some. The sample holds roughly 2.4 million clones, almost 96% seen once. Input material: naive CD4+ T cells sorted from blood. These receptors originate from a man aged 18 to 29 in good health. The CDR3 runs from the conserved cysteine through the conserved F or W. A D gene is named only where the DNA matches it firmly. The size entry is marked missing in some rows and otherwise reads once, few, many or a size class.

d_call: TRBD2
clone_size: -
j_call: TRBJ2-1
v_call: TRBV6-5
cdr3_nt: TGTGCCAGCAGTTACTGGGTGCGGGAGGGCCTCAATGAGCAGTTCTTC
cdr3_aa: CASSYWVREGLNEQFF

d_call: -
clone_size: -
j_call: TRBJ1-6
v_call: TRBV11-3
cdr3_nt: TGTGCCAGCAGCCTAAACCCTGATTCACCCCTCCACTTT
cdr3_aa: CASSLNPDSPLHF

d_call: -
clone_size: -
j_call: TRBJ1-1
v_call: TRBV7-8
cdr3_nt: TGTGCCAGCAGCTTAACATACAGGGTGGGAAACACTGAAGCTTTCTTT
cdr3_aa: CASSLTYRVGNTEAFF

d_call: -
clone_size: once
j_call: TRBJ1-4
v_call: TRBV18
cdr3_nt: TGTGCCAGCTCACCACCTTCGTCTTTAGACGGCTACAATGAAAAACTGTTTTTT
cdr3_aa: CASSPPSSLDGYNEKLFF

d_call: -
clone_size: once
j_call: TRBJ2-3
v_call: TRBV7-8
cdr3_nt: TGTGCCAGCAGCTACTGGGGGGCGGGGGACACAGATACGCAGTATTTT
cdr3_aa: CASSYWGAGDTDTQYF

d_call: -
clone_size: -
j_call: TRBJ1-5
v_call: TRBV9
cdr3_nt: TGTGCCAGCAGCGTAGCAGGAAATAGCAATCAGCCCCAGCATTTT
cdr3_aa: CASSVAGNSNQPQHF

d_call: -
clone_size: once
j_call: TRBJ1-1
v_call: TRBV30
cdr3_nt: TGTGCCTGGGGTCACGGTGGGAACACTGAAGCTTTCTTT
cdr3_aa: CAWGHGGNTEAFF

d_call: TRBD2
clone_size: -
j_call: TRBJ2-5
v_call: TRBV6-5
cdr3_nt: TGTGCCAGCAGTTATACTAGCGGGAGTTTTGAGACCCAGTACTTC
cdr3_aa: CASSYTSGSFETQYF

d_call: -
clone_size: -
j_call: TRBJ1-4
v_call: TRBV21-1
cdr3_nt: TGTGCCAGCAGCAAAGGGATCAGGGTGGGCCTCTTTTCGGAAAAACTGTTTTTT
cdr3_aa: CASSKGIRVGLFSEKLFF

d_call: TRBD1
clone_size: -
j_call: TRBJ2-7
v_call: TRBV7-2
cdr3_nt: TGTGCCAGCAGCCTGGCTGGGACAGGCTACGAGCAGTACTTC
cdr3_aa: CASSLAGTGYEQYF

d_call: -
clone_size: -
j_call: TRBJ2-3
v_call: TRBV5-1
cdr3_nt: TGCGCCAGCAGCTTGGATAACCGGGATACGCAGTATTTT
cdr3_aa: CASSLDNRDTQYF

d_call: TRBD1
clone_size: -
j_call: TRBJ2-3
v_call: TRBV18
cdr3_nt: TGTGCCAGCTCACCGGTAGGACAGGGAGTCACAGATACGCAGTATTTT
cdr3_aa: CASSPVGQGVTDTQYF

d_call: -
clone_size: -
j_call: TRBJ1-5
v_call: TRBV27
cdr3_nt: TGTGCCAGCAGTATGACGGTGTATAGCAATCAGCCCCAGCATTTT
cdr3_aa: CASSMTVYSNQPQHF

d_call: -
clone_size: -
j_call: TRBJ2-1
v_call: TRBV4-1
cdr3_nt: TGCGCCAGCAGCCAAGATAGGGGGGGGAGCTCCTACAATGAGCAGTTCTTC
cdr3_aa: CASSQDRGGSSYNEQFF

d_call: TRBD2
clone_size: -
j_call: TRBJ2-7
v_call: TRBV6-5
cdr3_nt: TGTGCCAGCAGTCGACCGGGAGGCAGCTCCTACGAGCAGTACTTC
cdr3_aa: CASSRPGGSSYEQYF

d_call: -
clone_size: -
j_call: TRBJ2-3
v_call: TRBV12-5
cdr3_nt: TGTGCTAGTGGTTTATCTATCGGGAGCGTCCCAGATACGCAGTATTTT
cdr3_aa: CASGLSIGSVPDTQYF

d_call: TRBD2
clone_size: -
j_call: TRBJ2-5
v_call: TRBV10-3
cdr3_nt: TGTGCCATCAGCGGGGGGTCGCAAGAGACCCAGTACTTC
cdr3_aa: CAISGGSQETQYF

d_call: -
clone_size: -
j_call: TRBJ2-7
v_call: TRBV30
cdr3_nt: TGTGCCTGGATCCGGATAGAGTCCTACGAGCAGTACTTC
cdr3_aa: CAWIRIESYEQYF

d_call: -
clone_size: -
j_call: TRBJ1-1
v_call: TRBV28
cdr3_nt: TGTGCCAGCAGTCCATGGGGACGGTTGAACACTGAAGCTTTCTTT
cdr3_aa: CASSPWGRLNTEAFF

d_call: TRBD1
clone_size: -
j_call: TRBJ1-6
v_call: TRBV2
cdr3_nt: TGTGCCAGCAGCGATGACAGGGCTCTAAATAATTCACCCCTCCACTTT
cdr3_aa: CASSDDRALNNSPLHF

d_call: -
clone_size: -
j_call: TRBJ2-5
v_call: TRBV11-2
cdr3_nt: TGTGCCAGCAGCATATCGACAGTTAAAGAGACCCAGTACTTC
cdr3_aa: CASSISTVKETQYF

d_call: TRBD1
clone_size: -
j_call: TRBJ1-1
v_call: TRBV18
cdr3_nt: TGTGCCAGCTCACCCTCTCCAGGGGGCGCGTACACTGAAGCTTTCTTT
cdr3_aa: CASSPSPGGAYTEAFF

d_call: TRBD2
clone_size: -
j_call: TRBJ2-7
v_call: TRBV11-2
cdr3_nt: TGTGCCAGCAGCTGGAGCGGGGGGGGCGGCGACGAGCAGTACTTC
cdr3_aa: CASSWSGGGGDEQYF

d_call: -
clone_size: -
j_call: TRBJ1-3
v_call: TRBV6-5
cdr3_nt: TGTGCCAGCAGAATAGGGGACACCATATATTTT
cdr3_aa: CASRIGDTIYF

d_call: TRBD1
clone_size: -
j_call: TRBJ1-1
v_call: TRBV2
cdr3_nt: TGTGCCAGCAGTGAGATTGGACAGGGTTGGACTGAAGCTTTCTTT
cdr3_aa: CASSEIGQGWTEAFF

d_call: -
clone_size: -
j_call: TRBJ2-7
v_call: TRBV7-9
cdr3_nt: TGTGCCAGCAGTTACTCCGGGGGGCTCTCCTACGAGCAGTACTTC
cdr3_aa: CASSYSGGLSYEQYF

d_call: -
clone_size: -
j_call: TRBJ2-5
v_call: TRBV28
cdr3_nt: TGTGCCAGCAGTTTACGCTCTTCGTCCTTCGAGACCCAGTACTTC
cdr3_aa: CASSLRSSSFETQYF

d_call: -
clone_size: -
j_call: TRBJ2-1
v_call: TRBV7-2
cdr3_nt: TGTGCCAGCAGCCCCCCTAGATTTGAGCAGTTCTTC
cdr3_aa: CASSPPRFEQFF